This TCR beta chain was profiled in a study of T cell changes during pregnancy in multiple sclerosis. Using immunoSEQ multiplex PCR, the repertoire was profiled, and TCRdb retains in-frame clones only, with some absent. The sample has 70,000 to 85,000 clones, 92% seen once; the top ten hold less than 3%. The CDR3 extends over 16 amino acids. Germline V CDR1 and CDR2: LNHDA, SQIVND (reference sequence). V lost 8 bases, J lost 0 bases, and 8 bases stayed unmatched. The gene calls are TRBV19 and TRBJ2-2; 8 nucleotides match TRBD1. The TCR was taken from a female donor with multiple sclerosis, enrolled in a pregnancy study. The sequences come from peripheral blood, collected before pregnancy. The CDR3 sequence is CASRTGTFSNTGELFF. The CDR3 coding sequence is TGTGCCAGTCGGACAGGGACCTTTTCGAACACCGGGGAGCTGTTTTTT.